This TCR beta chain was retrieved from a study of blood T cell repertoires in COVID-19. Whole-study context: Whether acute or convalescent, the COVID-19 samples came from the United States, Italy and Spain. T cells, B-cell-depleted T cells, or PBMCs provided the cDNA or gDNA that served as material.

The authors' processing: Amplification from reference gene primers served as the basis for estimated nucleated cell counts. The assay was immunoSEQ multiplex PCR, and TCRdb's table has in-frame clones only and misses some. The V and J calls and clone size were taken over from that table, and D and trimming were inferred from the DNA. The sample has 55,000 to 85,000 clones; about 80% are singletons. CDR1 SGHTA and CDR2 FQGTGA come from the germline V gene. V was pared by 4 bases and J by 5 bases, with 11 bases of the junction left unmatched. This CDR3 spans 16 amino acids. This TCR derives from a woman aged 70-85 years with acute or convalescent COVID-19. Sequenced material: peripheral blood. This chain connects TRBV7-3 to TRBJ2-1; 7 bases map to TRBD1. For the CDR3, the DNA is TGTGCCAGCAGCTACCGCCCGACAGGGACCAACAATGAGCAGTTCTTC. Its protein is CASSYRPTGTNNEQFF.